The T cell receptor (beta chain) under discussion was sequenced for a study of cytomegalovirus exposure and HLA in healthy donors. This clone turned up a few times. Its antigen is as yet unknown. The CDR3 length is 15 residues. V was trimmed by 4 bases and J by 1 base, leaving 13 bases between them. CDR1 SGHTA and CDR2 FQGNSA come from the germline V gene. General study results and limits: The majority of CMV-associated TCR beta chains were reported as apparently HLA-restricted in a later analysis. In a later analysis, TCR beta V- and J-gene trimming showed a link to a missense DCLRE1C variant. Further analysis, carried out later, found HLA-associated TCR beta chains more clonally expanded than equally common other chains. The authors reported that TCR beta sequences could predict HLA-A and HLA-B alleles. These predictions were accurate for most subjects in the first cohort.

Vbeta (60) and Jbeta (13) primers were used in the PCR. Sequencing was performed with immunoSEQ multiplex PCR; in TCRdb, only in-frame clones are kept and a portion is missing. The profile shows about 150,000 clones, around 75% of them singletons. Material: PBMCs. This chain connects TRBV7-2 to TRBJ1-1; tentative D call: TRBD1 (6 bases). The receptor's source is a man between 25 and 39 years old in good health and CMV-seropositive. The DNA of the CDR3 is TGTGCCAGCAGCTCCCCCCGACAGGCGAACACTGAAGCTTTCTTT. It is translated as CASSSPRQANTEAFF.